The 27 T cell receptor beta chains below were found in one sample sequenced in a study of shared clonotypes between healthy human individuals. Repertoires were generated with immunoSEQ multiplex PCR, while TCRdb's copy carries only in-frame clones and drops some. The table records about 110,000 clones, less than 75% of them present only once. The material sequenced was memory CD8+ T cells sorted from blood. Subset given: CD45RO+ cells pooled with CCR7-negative TemRA cells. The source of these receptors is a woman in her thirties in good health.

This chain connects TRBV7-8 to TRBJ1-2; D possibly corresponds to TRBD1 (6 bases). Deletions cut 10 bases from V and 0 bases from J, with 15 bases between. This CDR3 is built from 14 residues. Germline-derived CDR1 and CDR2 are SGHVS and FQNEAQ. CDR3 nucleotides: TGTGCCATCGAAGGGGGGGAACCTAACTATGGCTACACCTTC. It specifies CAIEGGEPNYGYTF.

Comments on this clone: Different DNA sequences within this sample yield the same CDR3. CDR3 coding DNA: TGTGCCAGCAGCGTAAGTTGGGGAACCGGGGAGCTGTTTTTT. Translated: CASSVSWGTGELFF. The genes are TRBV9 and TRBJ2-2; D unclear. Trimming removed 1 base from V and 5 bases from J, with 9 bases in between. CDR3 length equals 14 residues. CDR1 and CDR2 (germline): SGDLS, YYNGEE. The whole variable domain, remainder taken from reference TRBV9 and TRBJ2-2, is DSGVTQTPKHLITATGQRVTLRCSPRSGDLSVYWYQQSLDQGLQFLIQYYNGEERAKGNILERFSAQQFPDLHSELNLSSLELGDSALYFCASSVSWGTGELFFGEGSRLTVL.

The chain is built from TRBV11-3 and TRBJ2-5, with 7 bases identical to TRBD1. The ends lost 5 bases at V and 5 bases at J; junction bases unmatched: 5. This CDR3 has 13 amino acids. Germline CDR1 is SGHNT and CDR2 is YENEEA. Here the CDR3 DNA reads TGTGCCAGCAGCCGACAGGGACCGGAGACCCAGTACTTC. This sequence encodes CASSRQGPETQYF.

The chain has TRBV5-4 and TRBJ2-7; 9 bases agree with TRBD1. Trimming took 0 bases from V and 3 from J; bases not matched to a gene: 4. This CDR3 is built from 15 residues. The germline V gene has CDR1 SGHNT and CDR2 YYREEE (reference sequence). CDR3 residues: CASSLVGTGLYEQYF. CDR3 nucleotides: TGTGCCAGCAGCTTGGTTGGGACAGGGCTCTACGAGCAGTACTTC.

CDR3 bases: TGCGCCAGCACTATGACTCCTTTTAGCACAGATACGCAGTATTTT. This encodes CASTMTPFSTDTQYF. The V call is TRBV10-1, the J call TRBJ2-3; no clear D. Germline V gene data show CDR1 as WNHNN and CDR2 as SYGVQD (reference sequence). The ends were cut back, 7 bases at V and 0 bases at J, with 14 bases in the middle. The CDR3 has 15 amino acids.

This clone was recorded once. J is TRBJ2-7 and V is TRBV19, with D maybe TRBD2 (6 bases). This CDR3 spans 15 amino acids. Per germline, CDR1 LNHDA and CDR2 SQIVND (reference sequence). V gave up 0 bases and J gave up 2 bases, with 11 bases separating them. The CDR3 DNA follows: TGTGCCAGTAGTATAGAGGGCGGGACCGCCTACGAGCAGTACTTC. Translation gives CASSIEGGTAYEQYF.

The CDR3 here is CSALGTIGAGANVLTF. The CDR3 bases are TGCAGCGCTTTGGGGACAATCGGTGCTGGGGCCAACGTCCTGACTTTC. J is TRBJ2-6 and V is TRBV29-1, with a weak D call TRBD1 (6 bases). The CDR3 runs 16 residues. CDR1 is SQVTM and CDR2 is ANQGSEA in the germline V gene. The V gene lost 7 bases and the J gene lost 2 bases, with 18 bases spanning the gap. Based on the CDR3 plus reference TRBV29-1 and TRBJ2-6, the full variable domain is SAVISQKPSRDICQRGTSLTIQCQVDSQVTMMFWYRQQPGQSLTLIATANQGSEATYESGFVIDKFPISRPNLTFSTLTVSNMSPEDSSIYLCSALGTIGAGANVLTFGAGSRLTVL.

This clone was seen only once. The rearrangement links TRBV29-1 to TRBJ1-2; D gene ambiguous. Trimming took off 2 bases at V and 4 bases at J, with 14 bases between the two ends. Germline CDR1 is SQVTM and CDR2 is ANQGSEA. This CDR3 has 14 amino acids. Here the CDR3 reads CSVENRATFYGYTF. The CDR3 DNA follows: TGCAGCGTTGAAAATCGGGCGACATTCTATGGCTACACCTTC.

This rearrangement joins TRBV6-5 to TRBJ2-7, with TRBD2 identical over 12 bases. Germline values: CDR1 MNHEY, CDR2 SVGAGI. The CDR3 is 15 residues long. The V gene end was trimmed by 7 bases and the J gene end by 3 bases; junction bases not matched to a gene: 7. CDR3 sequence (DNA): TGTGCCAGCAACTCAAGGACTAGCGGGATCTACGAGCAGTACTTC. Its translation: CASNSRTSGIYEQYF.

This clone came up a few times. V and J are TRBV4-1 and TRBJ2-7; D perhaps matches TRBD1 (6 bases). The germline gives CDR1 MGHRA, CDR2 YSYEKL. This CDR3 is built from 15 residues. V gave up 0 bases and J gave up 5 bases, with 14 bases separating them. CDR3 bases: TGCGCCAGCAGCCAAGAAGGGGGACACTTCAACGAGCAGTACTTC. Encoded protein: CASSQEGGHFNEQYF.

The chain recombines TRBV28 with TRBJ1-2, with no clear D. The V and J ends lost 9 bases and 4 bases respectively, with 27 bases between them. CDR3 length: 17 residues. Germline loops: CDR1 MDHEN, CDR2 SYDVKM. The CDR3 loop is CARVKPGQTRAFYGYTF. Written as DNA, the CDR3 is TGTGCCAGAGTAAAACCGGGCCAAACCCGGGCCTTCTATGGCTACACCTTC.

The chain recombines TRBV28 with TRBJ2-1, with D possibly matching TRBD2 (6 bases). The V end lost 3 bases, the J end lost 2 bases, and 8 bases lay between the germline ends. Germline V gives CDR1 MDHEN, CDR2 SYDVKM. The CDR3 length is 14 residues. CDR3 in DNA: TGTGCCAGCAGTTTGCGGAGGGCCTACAATGAGCAGTTCTTC. Protein product: CASSLRRAYNEQFF.

V gene TRBV21-1 combines with J gene TRBJ2-5. TRBV21-1 is termed a pseudogene. CDR3 length equals 14 residues. The CDR3 is CAGPVGGMEETQYF. Written as DNA, the CDR3 is TGTGCCGGACCCGTAGGGGGGATGGAAGAGACCCAGTACTTC.

This rearrangement joins TRBV19 to TRBJ2-1, with 9 nucleotides matching TRBD1. The junction had 2 bases not matched to a gene; V was cut back by 7 bases and J by 4 bases. The germline V gene encodes CDR1 LNHDA and CDR2 SQIVND (reference sequence). The CDR3 contains 13 residues. The CDR3 sequence is CASKGTGYNEQFF. The CDR3 bases are TGTGCCAGTAAGGGGACAGGGTACAATGAGCAGTTCTTC.

The chain is built from TRBV27 and TRBJ1-1; D uncertain. Per germline, CDR1 MNHEY and CDR2 SMNVEV (reference sequence). The CDR3 length is 14 residues. V lost 0 bases and J lost 5, with 10 bases in between. The CDR3 loop reads CASSLSYIGTEAFF. As DNA, the CDR3 is TGTGCCAGCAGTTTATCTTATATTGGGACTGAAGCTTTCTTT.

This clone was seen a few times. The chain uses TRBV10-1 and TRBJ2-3, with TRBD2 matching 7 bases. V lost 3 bases, J lost 2 bases, and 5 bases stayed unmatched. The CDR3 is made up of 15 amino acids. Germline V CDR1 and CDR2: WNHNN, SYGVQD (reference sequence). CDR3 nucleotide sequence: TGCGCCAGCAGTGAAGGGGCGGGAGACACAGATACGCAGTATTTT. Translated: CASSEGAGDTDTQYF.

The chain combines TRBV19 with TRBJ1-5; D unclear. CDR1 and CDR2 (germline): LNHDA, SQIVND (reference sequence). The V gene lost 7 bases and the J gene lost 0 bases, with 10 bases spanning the gap. The CDR3 contains 14 residues. The chain's CDR3 is CASIGPYSNQPQHF. The CDR3 DNA follows: TGTGCCAGTATTGGACCTTATAGCAATCAGCCCCAGCATTTT.

The gene calls are TRBV10-3 and TRBJ1-1; TRBD1 aligns across 7 bases. Germline V gene data show CDR1 as ENHRY and CDR2 as SYGVKD. V was pared by 1 base and J by 0 bases, with 11 bases of the junction left unmatched. The CDR3 runs 18 residues. CDR3 protein: CAISEFFEGQPLNTEAFF. The CDR3 DNA is TGTGCCATCAGTGAGTTCTTTGAGGGACAGCCATTGAACACTGAAGCTTTCTTT.

This clone showed up many times. The chain is built from TRBV2 and TRBJ2-3, with D tentatively TRBD2 (6 bases). Germline V lookup: CDR1 SNHLY, CDR2 FYNNEI. The CDR3 runs to 16 residues. V was cut by 4 bases and J by 0 bases, with 14 bases left in between. CDR3 sequence (DNA): TGTGCCAGCAGTGGATGGAGGGTCGAGAGCACAGATACGCAGTATTTT. It yields the protein CASSGWRVESTDTQYF.

The rearrangement joins TRBV7-8 to TRBJ2-7; D might be TRBD1 (5 bases). Germline assignment: CDR1 SGHVS and CDR2 FQNEAQ. This CDR3 region has 14 residues. V lost 5 bases and J 5 bases, leaving 16 bases between the germline ends. The CDR3 DNA reads TGTGCCAGCAGCCAGAGACAGCCTTTGGACGAGCAGTACTTC. This encodes CASSQRQPLDEQYF.

In this sample, this clone turned up a few times. This chain joins TRBV5-4 and TRBJ2-1, with D hard to call. Germline CDR1 SGHNT, CDR2 YYREEE (reference sequence). The CDR3 extends over 12 amino acids. V was cut by 6 bases and J by 9 bases, with 13 bases left in between. CDR3: CASTPDLGEQFF. CDR3 nucleotide sequence: TGTGCCAGCACCCCAGACTTGGGTGAGCAGTTCTTC. Using reference TRBV5-4 and TRBJ2-1 for the parts outside the CDR3, the full variable domain is ETGVTQSPTHLIKTRGQQVTLRCSSQSGHNTVSWYQQALGQGPQFIFQYYREEENGRGNFPPRFSGLQFPNYSSELNVNALELDDSALYLCASTPDLGEQFFGPGTRLTVL.

The chain recombines TRBV5-1 with TRBJ2-7; possibly TRBD2 for D (5 bases). CDR1 SGHRS and CDR2 YFSETQ come from the germline V gene. This CDR3 contains 17 residues. Trimming stripped 0 bases from V and 2 bases from J, with 18 bases between. CDR3 residues: CASSLGFGRRNTYEQYF. The CDR3 region has the DNA TGCGCCAGCAGCTTGGGATTTGGTCGGAGGAACACCTACGAGCAGTACTTC. Complete variable domain (other parts from reference TRBV5-1 and TRBJ2-7): KAGVTQTPRYLIKTRGQQVTLSCSPISGHRSVSWYQQTPGQGLQFLFEYFSETQRNKGNFPGRFSGRQFSNSRSEMNVSTLELGDSALYLCASSLGFGRRNTYEQYFGPGTRLTVT.

Turning to this clone: This specimen includes other DNA sequences encoding the same CDR3. The J gene is TRBJ1-5, the V gene TRBV28, with D unresolved. Per the germline V gene, CDR1 is MDHEN and CDR2 is SYDVKM. The CDR3 is 14 amino acids. Trimming stripped 3 bases from V and 0 bases from J, with 6 bases between. CDR3 protein: CASSFRASNQPQHF. CDR3 in DNA: TGTGCCAGCAGTTTCCGGGCTAGCAATCAGCCCCAGCATTTT.

This chain connects TRBV29-1 to TRBJ1-5, with 10 bases lining up with TRBD1. V was clipped by 0 bases and J by 4 bases; unmatched bases: 9. Germline loops: CDR1 SQVTM, CDR2 ANQGSEA. The CDR3 runs to 17 residues. Written as DNA, the CDR3 is TGCAGCGTTGAAGACGGGACAGGGGTAATTGCGAATCAGCCCCAGCATTTT. Translating gives CSVEDGTGVIANQPQHF.

J is TRBJ2-3 and V is TRBV6-4; either TRBD1 or TRBD2 may supply D (6 bases each). The CDR3 is 15 amino acids. The V and J ends lost 0 bases and 7 bases respectively, with 14 bases between them. The germline gives CDR1 MRHNA, CDR2 SNTAGT. The CDR3 protein is CASSDSISGAHTQYF. The CDR3 coding sequence is TGTGCCAGCAGTGACTCGATCTCGGGGGCCCATACGCAGTATTTT.

The genes are TRBV6-4 and TRBJ2-1; 8 nucleotides line up with TRBD2. The trim removed 5 bases at V and 13 bases at J, leaving 19 bases unmatched. The germline V gene has CDR1 MRHNA and CDR2 SNTAGT. The CDR3 is 16 amino acids. In DNA, the CDR3 is TGTGCCAGCAGTTACTGGCTAGCGGGCAGGATCCGAGAACAGTTCTTC. Translating it yields CASSYWLAGRIREQFF.

The CDR3 spells CASSPSRLNTEAFF. The DNA of the CDR3 is TGCGCCAGCAGCCCGTCCCGGTTGAACACTGAAGCTTTCTTT. The chain is built from TRBV4-1 and TRBJ1-1; D gene ambiguous. V dropped 4 bases and J dropped 0 bases, with 9 bases sitting between them. This CDR3 has 14 amino acids. Per germline, CDR1 MGHRA and CDR2 YSYEKL.